The 25 T cell receptor beta chains in this list originate from one sample, sequenced in a study of neoadjuvant anti-PD-1 for oral cavity cancer. Libraries were prepared by immunoSEQ multiplex PCR; TCRdb keeps only in-frame clonotypes and omits some of them. The table records over 10,000 clones, 50% to 75% of them present only once. The specimen comprised PBMCs, sampled before nivolumab (anti-PD-1) treatment. The receptor source for this set is a person between 40 and 80 years old with oral cavity squamous cell carcinoma.

CDR3 loop: CASSLTDSSYNEQFF. In DNA, the CDR3 is TGCGCCAGCAGCTTGACAGATTCGTCTTACAATGAGCAGTTCTTC. V usage is TRBV5-1 and J usage is TRBJ2-1; D uncertain. CDR1 is SGHRS and CDR2 is YFSETQ in the germline V gene. The germline V and J ends were trimmed by 1 base and 4 bases, with 12 bases remaining between them. The CDR3 sequence is 15 residues long.

The chain carries TRBV5-1 and TRBJ2-1; 8 bases agree with TRBD2. This CDR3 comprises 14 residues. J was trimmed by 6 bases and V by 4 bases; bases with no gene match: 6. Germline V gene sequence: CDR1 SGHRS, CDR2 YFSETQ. CDR3 DNA: TGCGCCAGCAGCCTCCTACTAGCGGCCAATGAGCAGTTCTTC. Residues: CASSLLLAANEQFF.

The CDR3 loop reads CASSRLPATGYSNQPQHF. In nucleotides, the CDR3 is TGTGCCAGCAGCCGGTTGCCAGCGACAGGGTATAGCAATCAGCCCCAGCATTTT. This chain links TRBV27 with TRBJ1-5, with 7 bases matching TRBD1. This CDR3 region has 18 residues. V was pared by 6 bases and J by 0 bases, with 14 bases of the junction left unmatched. Germline-derived CDR1 and CDR2 are MNHEY and SMNVEV (reference sequence).

In its sample, this clone ranks as medium-sized. This chain uses TRBV27 with TRBJ2-1, with D tentatively TRBD1 (8 bases). The CDR3 runs to 13 residues. V lost 6 bases, J lost 9 bases, and 15 bases lay in between. The germline gives CDR1 MNHEY, CDR2 SMNVEV (reference sequence). In DNA form, the CDR3 reads TGTGCCAGCAGCCACAGGGGGGGAGGTGAGCAGTTCTTC. Translation: CASSHRGGGEQFF.

The V gene is TRBV9, the J gene TRBJ2-1; TRBD2 agrees at 8 bases. Trimming at V came to 4 bases and at J to 8 bases, leaving 8 bases not matched to a gene. CDR1 is SGDLS, CDR2 YYNGEE, per germline. CDR3 length: 14 amino acids. The CDR3 loop reads CASSISGKLDEQFF. DNA for the CDR3: TGTGCCAGCAGCATTAGCGGGAAGTTGGATGAGCAGTTCTTC.

This sequence joins TRBV7-4 and TRBJ2-4; possibly TRBD2 for D (5 bases). The CDR3 contains 16 residues. Germline V CDR1 and CDR2: SGHVT, SQSDAQ. Trimming removed 5 bases from V and 11 bases from J, with 25 bases in between. DNA for the CDR3: TGTGCCAGCAGCCCCCGACCTGGGCGGGTAGACGAAGTTCAGTACTTC. It encodes CASSPRPGRVDEVQYF.

The rearrangement uses TRBV27 and TRBJ2-2; D gene ambiguous. The CDR3 runs 17 residues. The germline CDR1 and CDR2 sequences are MNHEY and SMNVEV (reference sequence). V lost 5 bases, J lost 0 bases, and 16 bases lay in between. The chain's CDR3 is CASSLNLRRTNTGELFF. CDR3 bases: TGTGCCAGCAGTCTCAACCTCCGACGGACGAACACCGGGGAGCTGTTTTTT.

This clone was seen a handful of times. The J gene is TRBJ1-2, the V gene TRBV7-8; no definite D call. V was shortened by 2 bases and J by 7 bases, with 11 bases between the two germline ends. The CDR3 is made up of 13 amino acids. Germline-derived CDR1 and CDR2 are SGHVS and FQNEAQ. CDR3 sequence: CASSLMEGGGYTF. The CDR3 DNA sequence: TGTGCCAGCAGCTTAATGGAGGGTGGTGGCTACACCTTC.

This clone turned up a few times. The chain recombines TRBV5-1 with TRBJ2-7, with D unclear. Looked up from germline, CDR1 is SGHRS and CDR2 is YFSETQ. The CDR3 consists of 15 residues. V was pared by 5 bases and J by 0 bases, with 15 bases between. Written as DNA, the CDR3 is TGCGCCAGCAGTTCAAGACACTACAGCTCCTACGAGCAGTACTTC. This sequence encodes CASSSRHYSSYEQYF.

The sample holds one count of this clone. The rearrangement joins TRBV14 to TRBJ2-5; 10 nucleotides agree with TRBD1. The CDR3 is 16 residues long. Germline V CDR1 and CDR2: SGHDN, FVKESK. J was trimmed by 2 bases and V by 3 bases; bases with no gene match: 6. The CDR3 loop reads CASSQGQGLPQETQYF. CDR3 coding DNA: TGTGCCAGCAGCCAGGGACAGGGGCTACCTCAAGAGACCCAGTACTTC. The full variable domain, in which reference TRBV14 and TRBJ2-5 provide the parts outside the CDR3, is EAGVTQFPSHSVIEKGQTVTLRCDPISGHDNLYWYRRVMGKEIKFLLHFVKESKQDESGMPNNRFLAERTGGTYSTLKVQPAELEDSGVYFCASSQGQGLPQETQYFGPGTRLLVL.

Only a few counts were recorded for this clone. The V call is TRBV28, the J call TRBJ1-5, with 9 bases identical to TRBD1. The CDR3 is made up of 15 amino acids. The V gene's germline CDR1 is MDHEN and CDR2 SYDVKM. The V gene end was trimmed by 3 bases and the J gene end by 6 bases; junction bases not matched to a gene: 6. This CDR3 is CASSFAGTGIQPQHF. The CDR3 coding sequence is TGTGCCAGCAGTTTCGCCGGGACAGGGATTCAGCCCCAGCATTTT.

The chain carries TRBV27 and TRBJ1-1; the match to TRBD1 covers 10 bases. V shed 3 bases, J shed 5 bases, and the junction held 9 bases outside the gene matches. The germline CDR1 and CDR2 sequences are MNHEY and SMNVEV (reference sequence). The CDR3 runs 16 residues. This CDR3 reads CASSFLGQGVGTEAFF. The CDR3 DNA sequence: TGTGCCAGCAGTTTCCTTGGACAGGGGGTTGGTACTGAAGCTTTCTTT.

CDR3 in amino acids: CASSPAGDGYTF. The CDR3 DNA follows: TGTGCCAGCAGTCCCGCAGGGGACGGCTACACCTTC. The chain couples TRBV27 to TRBJ1-2, with D possibly TRBD1 on 6 matching bases. The CDR3 is 12 residues long. V lost 5 bases, J lost 8 bases, and 12 bases lay in between. The V gene's germline CDR1 is MNHEY and CDR2 SMNVEV (reference sequence).

J is TRBJ2-7 and V is TRBV5-5; tentative D call: TRBD1 (6 bases). This CDR3 comprises 15 residues. Trimming took 0 bases from V and 2 from J, leaving 12 bases between them. CDR1 is SGHKS and CDR2 is YYEKEE in the germline V gene (reference sequence). As DNA, the CDR3 is TGTGCCAGCAGCTTGGAGGCGGCAGGGGCCTACGAGCAGTACTTC. It encodes CASSLEAAGAYEQYF.

The chain links TRBV5-8 to TRBJ1-2; D ambiguous. V gave up 0 bases and J gave up 2 bases, with 14 bases separating them. The CDR3 is made up of 16 amino acids. Germline V lookup: CDR1 SGHTS, CDR2 YDEGEE. The CDR3 bases are TGTGCCAGCAGCTTGGATGTCGAGGGCGCGAACTATGGCTACACCTTC. It translates to CASSLDVEGANYGYTF. The entire variable domain, with the rest obtained from reference TRBV5-8 and TRBJ1-2, is as follows: EAGVTQSPTHLIKTRGQQATLRCSPISGHTSVYWYQQALGLGLQFLLWYDEGEERNRGNFPPRFSGRQFPNYSSELNVNALELEDSALYLCASSLDVEGANYGYTFGSGTRLTVV.

The sample holds a few counts of this clone. The chain has TRBV18 and TRBJ2-5; D remains ambiguous. The CDR3 runs to 12 residues. With 6 bases removed from V and 1 base from J, the gap between germline ends came to 6 bases. Germline CDR1 and CDR2: KGHSH and LQKENI. CDR3 sequence (DNA): TGTGCCAGCTCCCAACTCCAAGAGACCCAGTACTTC. It codes for CASSQLQETQYF.

J is TRBJ1-4 and V is TRBV9, with a weak D call TRBD1 (5 bases). Trimming took 0 bases from V and 2 from J, leaving 11 bases between them. Germline V gives CDR1 SGDLS, CDR2 YYNGEE. The CDR3 covers 16 residues. CDR3 amino acids: CASSVGRVATNEKLFF. The CDR3 DNA reads TGTGCCAGCAGCGTAGGCAGGGTAGCTACTAATGAAAAACTGTTTTTT. Complete variable domain (other parts from reference TRBV9 and TRBJ1-4): DSGVTQTPKHLITATGQRVTLRCSPRSGDLSVYWYQQSLDQGLQFLIQYYNGEERAKGNILERFSAQQFPDLHSELNLSSLELGDSALYFCASSVGRVATNEKLFFGSGTQLSVL.

The chain uses TRBV19 and TRBJ2-7; TRBD2 aligns across 13 bases. V lost 5 bases and J lost 3; bases outside the gene matches: 1. Germline assignment: CDR1 LNHDA and CDR2 SQIVND (reference sequence). CDR3 length equals 14 residues. CDR3 residues: CASSGLAGVYEQYF. DNA of the CDR3: TGTGCCAGTAGTGGACTAGCGGGGGTCTACGAGCAGTACTTC.

The chain is built from TRBV2 and TRBJ2-5; D gene ambiguous. This CDR3 has 12 amino acids. V lost 4 bases, J lost 4 bases, and 7 bases lay in between. CDR1 and CDR2 (germline): SNHLY, FYNNEI. The CDR3 DNA reads TGTGCCAGCAGTGGGTCGAGAGAGACCCAGTACTTC. Its protein is CASSGSRETQYF.

This clone was counted a few times. This chain joins TRBV15 and TRBJ2-1; 8 nucleotides align to TRBD2. The germline CDR1 and CDR2 sequences are LNHNV and YYDKDF (reference sequence). The V and J ends lost 6 bases and 7 bases, in that order; junction bases with no gene match: 8. The length of the CDR3 is 14 residues. Here the CDR3 reads CATRGGGTRNEQFF. CDR3 DNA sequence: TGTGCCACCAGGGGTGGAGGGACTAGAAATGAGCAGTTCTTC. The entire variable domain, with the rest obtained from reference TRBV15 and TRBJ2-1, is as follows: DAMVIQNPRYQVTQFGKPVTLSCSQTLNHNVMYWYQQKSSQAPKLLFHYYDKDFNNEADTPDNFQSRRPNTSFCFLDIRSPGLGDTAMYLCATRGGGTRNEQFFGPGTRLTVL.

This clone has only a few counts. The chain has TRBV27 and TRBJ1-4; D unresolved. Germline loops: CDR1 MNHEY, CDR2 SMNVEV (reference sequence). Between the trimmed V and J ends, which lost 0 bases and 10 bases, there was a span of 18 bases. The CDR3 is 16 residues long. CDR3 coding DNA: TGTGCCAGCAGTTTATCTACCGGGAGAAAACCAACAAAACTGTTTTTT. This encodes CASSLSTGRKPTKLFF.

This chain joins TRBV27 and TRBJ2-7; 7 bases are shared with TRBD1. Germline V gene lookup returns CDR1 MNHEY and CDR2 SMNVEV (reference sequence). The CDR3 totals 14 residues. J was trimmed by 4 bases and V by 5 bases; bases with no gene match: 8. In DNA, the CDR3 is TGTGCCAGCAGTACCGACAGGGTGAGGTACGAGCAGTACTTC. Translated, it gives CASSTDRVRYEQYF.

V gene TRBV28 combines with J gene TRBJ2-3; 9 bases match TRBD2. This CDR3 comprises 15 residues. Germline CDR1 reads MDHEN; CDR2 reads SYDVKM. V shed 3 bases, J shed 5 bases, and the junction held 6 bases outside the gene matches. In DNA form, the CDR3 reads TGTGCCAGCAGTTTTAGCGGGAGTGACGGAGATACGCAGTATTTT. Amino acid sequence: CASSFSGSDGDTQYF. Together with reference TRBV28 and TRBJ2-3, the CDR3 gives the full variable domain: DVKVTQSSRYLVKRTGEKVFLECVQDMDHENMFWYRQDPGLGLRLIYFSYDVKMKEKGDIPEGYSVSREKKERFSLILESASTNQTSMYLCASSFSGSDGDTQYFGPGTRLTVL.

The chain combines TRBV10-3 with TRBJ2-3, with TRBD2 identical over 12 bases. This CDR3 spans 16 amino acids. With 4 bases clipped from V and 6 bases from J, the junction kept 8 bases outside the gene matches. CDR1 ENHRY and CDR2 SYGVKD come from the germline V gene. The CDR3: CAISGASGGVLDTQYF. In nucleotides, the CDR3 is TGTGCCATCAGTGGGGCTAGCGGGGGGGTCTTGGATACGCAGTATTTT.

The V call is TRBV14, the J call TRBJ2-2, with 8 nucleotides matching TRBD2. The V and J ends lost 5 bases and 5 bases, in that order; junction bases with no gene match: 7. CDR3 length equals 15 residues. Germline CDR1 SGHDN, CDR2 FVKESK. The CDR3 protein is CASSVSGGGTGELFF. As DNA, the CDR3 is TGTGCCAGCAGCGTCAGCGGGGGAGGTACCGGGGAGCTGTTTTTT.